These T cell receptor beta chains were read from a single sample in a study of shared clonotypes between healthy human individuals. The repertoire was sequenced with immunoSEQ multiplex PCR; TCRdb's copy has only in-frame clones and lacks some. Altogether around 2.5 million clones are present, roughly 93% being singletons, with the ten largest covering around 0.37%. Sequencing input: naive CD4+ T cells from PBMCs. The receptors were gathered from a man younger than 30 in good health. Some clones in this sample may be carry-over from other donors' samples. Each CDR3 is given without its conserved first and last residue. A clone size is listed for some rows: how often the clone was seen (once, few, many), or a class if it is expanded.

clone_size: -
j_call: TRBJ1-5
v_call: TRBV15
cdr3_aa: ATSRRTGSLNQPQH

clone_size: -
j_call: TRBJ2-2
v_call: TRBV19
cdr3_aa: ASSIGLGTGELF

clone_size: -
j_call: TRBJ2-2
v_call: TRBV6-4
cdr3_aa: ASSDAGGPVTGELF

clone_size: -
j_call: TRBJ2-1
v_call: TRBV6-5
cdr3_aa: ASSTRREGHNEQF

clone_size: -
j_call: TRBJ1-2
v_call: TRBV6-6
cdr3_aa: ASSLTGSNYGYT

clone_size: -
j_call: TRBJ2-1
v_call: TRBV4-2
cdr3_aa: ASSQYRTSGSWGNGIEQF

clone_size: -
j_call: TRBJ1-4
v_call: TRBV5-8
cdr3_aa: ASSHRRAAEKLF

clone_size: -
j_call: TRBJ1-2
v_call: TRBV14
cdr3_aa: ASSLNPRTEHGYT

clone_size: -
j_call: TRBJ1-2
v_call: TRBV28
cdr3_aa: ASSSGQISIGYGYT

clone_size: -
j_call: TRBJ1-2
v_call: TRBV29-1
cdr3_aa: SVRTLHNYGYT

clone_size: once
j_call: TRBJ1-1
v_call: TRBV13
cdr3_aa: ASSLGAREMNTEAF

clone_size: -
j_call: TRBJ2-7
v_call: TRBV30
cdr3_aa: AWSVTSGTREQY

clone_size: -
j_call: TRBJ2-2
v_call: TRBV30
cdr3_aa: AWSGQGGGTGELF

clone_size: -
j_call: TRBJ2-2
v_call: TRBV23-1
cdr3_aa: ASSQLGQVYLTSVNTGELF

clone_size: -
j_call: TRBJ2-5
v_call: TRBV6-1
cdr3_aa: ASCRTSAKETQY

clone_size: -
j_call: TRBJ1-2
v_call: TRBV7-2
cdr3_aa: ASSFPNYGYT

clone_size: -
j_call: TRBJ2-7
v_call: TRBV18
cdr3_aa: ASSPGTSGYYEQY

clone_size: -
j_call: TRBJ2-7
v_call: TRBV7-2
cdr3_aa: ASSLALRLAGQGSYEQY

clone_size: -
j_call: -
v_call: TRBV7-9
cdr3_aa: ASSLSMGALNEQY